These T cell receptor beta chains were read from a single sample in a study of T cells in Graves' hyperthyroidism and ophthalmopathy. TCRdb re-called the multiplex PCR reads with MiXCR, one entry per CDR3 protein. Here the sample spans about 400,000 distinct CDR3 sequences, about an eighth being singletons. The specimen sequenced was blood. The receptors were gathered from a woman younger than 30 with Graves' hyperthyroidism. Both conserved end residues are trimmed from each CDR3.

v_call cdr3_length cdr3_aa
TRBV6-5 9 ASSYRSHEF
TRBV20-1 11 SATGTGVETQY
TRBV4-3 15 ASSQDISNRGYNEQF
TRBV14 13 ASSQDPVLLREQF
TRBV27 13 ASSLGTGGKNIQY
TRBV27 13 ASSPRTGQNTEAF
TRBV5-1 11 ASGPGVGQPQH
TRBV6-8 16 ASSNGTGGTLSKNIQY
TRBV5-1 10 ASSAEADTQY
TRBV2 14 ASSEPRGLADYEQY
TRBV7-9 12 ASSLAGSTGELF
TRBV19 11 ASSPDRDSPLH
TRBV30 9 AWIYGEKLF
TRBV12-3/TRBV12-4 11 ASSTTPGYEQY
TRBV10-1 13 ASSPSGAATDTQY
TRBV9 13 ASSVAAARGYEQY
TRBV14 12 ASILPRRNTEAF
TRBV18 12 ASSPRQGEETQY
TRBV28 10 ASSLSSQGAF
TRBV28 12 ASSLPRTDGEQY
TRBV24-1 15 ATSDQSGGRSLNEQF
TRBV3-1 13 ASSHSGGGNQPQH
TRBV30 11 AWSVGLAYEQY
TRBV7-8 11 ASSLAGTGTQY
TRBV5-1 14 ASSTSLAGTRNEQF
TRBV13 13 ASRRRDAGNQPQH
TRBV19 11 ASSIALGQPQH
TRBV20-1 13 SARDRQGAYNEQF
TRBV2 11 ASSEGEFYEQY
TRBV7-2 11 ASSLAVREEQF
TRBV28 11 ASRPFSNTEAF
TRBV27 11 ASSYSAYTEAF